This T cell receptor beta chain was recovered during a study of beta chain features in type 1 diabetes. General observations from the study: Patients and controls would share equally any PCR tilt toward shorter templates. TCRB CDR3s from Type 1 diabetes patients were moderately but significantly shorter in all four CD4+ subsets.

About this clone itself: Its target is unknown.

The V end was cut by 3 bases, the J end by 14 bases, with 12 bases between. The CDR3 contains 11 residues. Germline values: CDR1 MDHEN, CDR2 SYDVKM. Of the isolated RNA, all was reverse transcribed, and so the sequenced material was expressed TCRB transcripts. Some clones are missing from TCRdb's copy, which holds only in-frame ones; the method was immunoSEQ multiplex PCR. This table has around 250,000 clones, around 21% appearing once. V usage is TRBV28 and J usage is TRBJ2-3; D gene unclear. The sequence was collected from a woman between 35 and 50 years old with type 1 diabetes. Sequencing was performed on naive CD4+ T cells from blood. CDR3 DNA sequence: TGTGCCAGCAGTTTGAGGTTTTCGTGGTATTTT. Its translation is CASSLRFSWYF. Supplemented by reference TRBV28 and TRBJ2-3, the full variable domain reads DVKVTQSSRYLVKRTGEKVFLECVQDMDHENMFWYRQDPGLGLRLIYFSYDVKMKEKGDIPEGYSVSREKKERFSLILESASTNQTSMYLCASSLRFSWYFGPGTRLTVL.